The sequence of this TCR beta chain was determined in a study of shared clonotypes between healthy human individuals. Notes on this clone: The antigen remains unidentified.

Notes on the study in general: Some clonotypes were shared by all four sorted-subset donors, while others were not shared. The non-shared ones had lower generation probabilities than the shared ones.

There are 15 residues in the CDR3. Trimming at V came to 1 base and at J to 3 bases, leaving 3 bases not matched to a gene. The germline CDR1 and CDR2 sequences are SQVTM and ANQGSEA. Tens of thousands of T cell genomes, or 200 to 250 ng DNA, went into the sorted-subset replicate PCRs. Profiled with immunoSEQ multiplex PCR; TCRdb holds only in-frame clones, not every one. The table records hundreds of thousands of clones, approximately 75% of them present only once. The TCR was taken from a woman in her twenties or thirties in good health. The chain is built from TRBV29-1 and TRBJ2-5; 12 nucleotides line up with TRBD2. The sequenced material came from memory CD4+ T cells sorted from blood. Described subset: CD45RA-negative fraction. The CDR3 DNA sequence: TGCAGCGTTGAAGGGACTAGCGGGAAGGAAGAGACCCAGTACTTC. As protein: CSVEGTSGKEETQYF.